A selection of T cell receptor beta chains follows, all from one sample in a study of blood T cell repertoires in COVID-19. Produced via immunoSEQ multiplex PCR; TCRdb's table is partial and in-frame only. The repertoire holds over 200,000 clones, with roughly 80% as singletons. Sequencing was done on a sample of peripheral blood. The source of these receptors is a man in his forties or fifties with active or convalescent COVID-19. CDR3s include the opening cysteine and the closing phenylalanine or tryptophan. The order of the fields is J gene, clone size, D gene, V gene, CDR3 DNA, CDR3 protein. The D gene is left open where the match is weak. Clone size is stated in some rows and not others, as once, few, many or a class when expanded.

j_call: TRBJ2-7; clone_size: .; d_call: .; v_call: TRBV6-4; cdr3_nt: TGTGCCAGCAGGGGGGGGGCAGCCTACGAGCAGTACTTC; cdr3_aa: CASRGGAAYEQYF
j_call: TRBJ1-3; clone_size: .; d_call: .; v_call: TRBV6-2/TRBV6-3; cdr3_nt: TGTGCCAGCAGTTCCCCAGCAGGCTCTGGAAACACCATATATTTT; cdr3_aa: CASSSPAGSGNTIYF
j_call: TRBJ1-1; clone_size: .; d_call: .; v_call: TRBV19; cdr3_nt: TGTGCCAGTAGTATTTTTAGGAACACTGAAGCTTTCTTT; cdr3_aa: CASSIFRNTEAFF
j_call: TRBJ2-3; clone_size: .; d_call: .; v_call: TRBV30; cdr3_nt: TGTGCCTGGAGGGGAGGGCAGGGGAATACAGATACGCAGTATTTT; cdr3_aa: CAWRGGQGNTDTQYF
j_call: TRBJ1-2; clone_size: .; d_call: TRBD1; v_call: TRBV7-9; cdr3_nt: TGTGCCAGCAGCTTGACAGACAGGGTTTCCTATGGCTACACCTTC; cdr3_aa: CASSLTDRVSYGYTF
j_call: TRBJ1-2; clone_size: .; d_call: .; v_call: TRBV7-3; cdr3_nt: TGTGCCAGCAGCTTCCGTCAGGGGCGAGATGGCTACACCTTC; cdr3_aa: CASSFRQGRDGYTF
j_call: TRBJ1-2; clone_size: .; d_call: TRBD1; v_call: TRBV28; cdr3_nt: TGTGCCAGCAGCCAAGGGACAGGGAGGGGCTATGGCTACACCTTC; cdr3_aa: CASSQGTGRGYGYTF
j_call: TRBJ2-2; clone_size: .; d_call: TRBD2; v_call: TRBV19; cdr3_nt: TGTGCCAGTAACCCCGGGAGGCGCACCGGGGAGCTGTTTTTT; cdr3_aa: CASNPGRRTGELFF
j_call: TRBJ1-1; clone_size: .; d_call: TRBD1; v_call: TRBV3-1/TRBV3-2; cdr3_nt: TGTGCCAGCAGCCAACCACAGGGGAAAGCTTTCTTT; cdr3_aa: CASSQPQGKAFF
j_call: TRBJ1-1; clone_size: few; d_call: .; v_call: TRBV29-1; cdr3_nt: TGCAGCGCCCGGGGGAACACTGAAGCTTTCTTT; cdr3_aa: CSARGNTEAFF
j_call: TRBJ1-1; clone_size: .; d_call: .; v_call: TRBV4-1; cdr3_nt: TGCGCCAGCAGCCAACCCTGGGGACACCAAAACACTGAAGCTTTCTTT; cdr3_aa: CASSQPWGHQNTEAFF
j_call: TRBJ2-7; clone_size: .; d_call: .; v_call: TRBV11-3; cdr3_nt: TGTGCCAGCAGCTTAACGAGTAGCTCCTACGAGCAGTACTTC; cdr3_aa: CASSLTSSSYEQYF
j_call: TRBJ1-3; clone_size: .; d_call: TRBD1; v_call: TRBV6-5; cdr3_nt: TGTGCCAGCAGGGAGGACAGGGGGAGTGGAAACACCATATATTTT; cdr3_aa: CASREDRGSGNTIYF
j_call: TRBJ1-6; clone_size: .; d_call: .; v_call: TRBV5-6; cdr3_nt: TGTGCCAGCAGCCCCCTGGGAGCTGCCCTCCACTTT; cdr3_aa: CASSPLGAALHF
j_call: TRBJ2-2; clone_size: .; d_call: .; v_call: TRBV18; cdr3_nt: TGTGCCAGCCCGAGGAGTGATTTAAGAGCGAACACCGGGGAGCTGTTTTTT; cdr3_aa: CASPRSDLRANTGELFF
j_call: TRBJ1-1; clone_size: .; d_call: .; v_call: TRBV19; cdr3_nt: TGTGCCAGTAGTATCGGCCCAGGGAACACTGAAGCTTTCTTT; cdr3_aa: CASSIGPGNTEAFF
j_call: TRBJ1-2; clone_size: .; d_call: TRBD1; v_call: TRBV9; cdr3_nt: TGTGCCAGCAGCGTAGTGAGGGACAGAAGATGGGATGGCTACACCTTC; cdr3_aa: CASSVVRDRRWDGYTF
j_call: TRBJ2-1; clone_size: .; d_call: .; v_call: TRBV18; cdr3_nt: TGTGCCAGCTCACCCCAGGGGAGGGGGACCTACAATGAGCAGTTCTTC; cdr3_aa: CASSPQGRGTYNEQFF
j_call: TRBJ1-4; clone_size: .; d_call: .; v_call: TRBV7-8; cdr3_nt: TGTGCCAGCAGCTTATTCACCCGGGTTAATGAAAAACTGTTTTTT; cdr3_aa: CASSLFTRVNEKLFF
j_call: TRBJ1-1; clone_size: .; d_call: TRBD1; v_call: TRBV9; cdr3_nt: TGTGCCAGCAGCCGAACAGGGGCCACTGAAGCTTTCTTT; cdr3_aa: CASSRTGATEAFF
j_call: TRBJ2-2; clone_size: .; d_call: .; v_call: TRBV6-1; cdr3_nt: TGTGCCAGCAGTGAACAGGGAACCGGGGAGCTGTTTTTT; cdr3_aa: CASSEQGTGELFF
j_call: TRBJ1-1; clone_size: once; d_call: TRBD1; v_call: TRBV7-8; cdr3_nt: TGTGCCAGCAGCTGGACAGGGGACACTGAAGCTTTCTTT; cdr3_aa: CASSWTGDTEAFF
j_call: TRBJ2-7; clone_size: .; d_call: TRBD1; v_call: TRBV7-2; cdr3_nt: TGTGCCAGCAGCTTAGCGCCGGGACAGACCTACGAGCAGTACTTC; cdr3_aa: CASSLAPGQTYEQYF
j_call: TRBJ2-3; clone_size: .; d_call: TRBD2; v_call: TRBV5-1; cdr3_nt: TGCGCCAGCAGCTCTACTAGCGTCCTTAGCACAGATACGCAGTATTTT; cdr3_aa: CASSSTSVLSTDTQYF
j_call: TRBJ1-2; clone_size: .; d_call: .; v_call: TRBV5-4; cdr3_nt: TGTGCCAGCAGCTTGGCAGGTCCCAGCTCGACTAACTATGGCTACACCTTC; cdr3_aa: CASSLAGPSSTNYGYTF
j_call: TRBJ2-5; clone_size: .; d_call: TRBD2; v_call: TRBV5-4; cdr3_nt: TGTGCCAGCAGCTCTGGCGGGGGGCAAGAGACCCAGTACTTC; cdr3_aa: CASSSGGGQETQYF
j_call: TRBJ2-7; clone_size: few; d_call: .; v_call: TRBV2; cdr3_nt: TGTGCCAGCAGTGCTCTCTACGAGCAGTACTTC; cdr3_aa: CASSALYEQYF
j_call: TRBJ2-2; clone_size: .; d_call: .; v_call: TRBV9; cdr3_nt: TGTGCCAGCAGCGACCCGCGTCGGGGGACCGGGGAGCTGTTTTTT; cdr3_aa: CASSDPRRGTGELFF
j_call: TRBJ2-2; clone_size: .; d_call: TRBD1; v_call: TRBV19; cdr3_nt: TGTGCCACTACGACAGGGTTTGGTGGGGAGCTGTTTTTT; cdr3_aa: CATTTGFGGELFF
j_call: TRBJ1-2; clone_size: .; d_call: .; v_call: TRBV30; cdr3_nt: TGTGCCTGGGGGGGGCTGGGAACCAGCTACTATGGCTACACCTTC; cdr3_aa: CAWGGLGTSYYGYTF
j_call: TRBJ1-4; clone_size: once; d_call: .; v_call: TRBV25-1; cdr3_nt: TGTGCCAGCAGTGAATTTGGTACAGATGAAAAACTGTTTTTT; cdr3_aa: CASSEFGTDEKLFF
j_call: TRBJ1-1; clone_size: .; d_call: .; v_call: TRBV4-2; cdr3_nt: TGTGCCAGCAGCCAAGATCGGGGGACTCACACTGAAGCTTTCTTT; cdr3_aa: CASSQDRGTHTEAFF
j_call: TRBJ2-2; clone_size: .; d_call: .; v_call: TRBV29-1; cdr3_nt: TGCAGCGTTGCGGGTGTCGGGGAGCTGTTTTTT; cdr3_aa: CSVAGVGELFF